This entry describes one T cell receptor beta chain. Its antigen is still unknown. This entry is derived from a study of T cell responses to AZD1222 COVID-19 vaccine. Assay used: immunoSEQ multiplex PCR; TCRdb lists only in-frame clones, some missing. The sample lists some 140,000 clones; about nine tenths were seen once. Study results and limitations: Only a handful of AZD1222 recipients, six or seven in all, had baseline seropositivity. Spike was spanned by vaccine-associated CD4 TCRs, with dominance at 160-218 and 743-854.

The V and J ends lost 6 bases and 4 bases respectively, with 13 bases between them. Looked up from germline, CDR1 is LNHDA and CDR2 is SQIVND (reference sequence). The CDR3 has 14 amino acids. The source was peripheral blood, collected 28 days after the second AZD1222 dose. This receptor was identified in an adult who received the AZD1222 COVID-19 vaccine. This chain connects TRBV19 to TRBJ2-4; a possible D gene is TRBD1 (6 bases). CDR3 nucleotide sequence: TGTGCCAGTAGCCCCACAGGACAGAAAAACATTCAGTACTTC. Its protein product is CASSPTGQKNIQYF. Full variable domain (outside the CDR3, taken from reference TRBV19 and TRBJ2-4): DGGITQSPKYLFRKEGQNVTLSCEQNLNHDAMYWYRQDPGQGLRLIYYSQIVNDFQKGDIAEGYSVSREKKESFPLTVTSAQKNPTAFYLCASSPTGQKNIQYFGAGTRLSVL.